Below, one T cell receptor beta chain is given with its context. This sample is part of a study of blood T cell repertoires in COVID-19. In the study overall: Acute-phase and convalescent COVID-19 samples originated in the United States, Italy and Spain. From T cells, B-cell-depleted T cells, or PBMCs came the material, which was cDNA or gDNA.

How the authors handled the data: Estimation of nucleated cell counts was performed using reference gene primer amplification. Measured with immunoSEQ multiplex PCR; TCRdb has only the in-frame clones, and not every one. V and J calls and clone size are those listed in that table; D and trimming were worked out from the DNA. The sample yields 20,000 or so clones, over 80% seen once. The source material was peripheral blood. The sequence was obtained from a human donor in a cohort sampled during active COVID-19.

The CDR3 loop is CSAGQGQETQYF. As DNA, the CDR3 is TGCAGCGCTGGACAGGGACAAGAGACCCAGTACTTC. The V and J genes are TRBV29-1 and TRBJ2-5; 8 bases match TRBD1. The CDR3 extends over 12 amino acids. The J segment lost 2 bases and the V segment lost 7 bases, leaving 3 bases of the junction unmatched. Germline assignment: CDR1 SQVTM and CDR2 ANQGSEA.